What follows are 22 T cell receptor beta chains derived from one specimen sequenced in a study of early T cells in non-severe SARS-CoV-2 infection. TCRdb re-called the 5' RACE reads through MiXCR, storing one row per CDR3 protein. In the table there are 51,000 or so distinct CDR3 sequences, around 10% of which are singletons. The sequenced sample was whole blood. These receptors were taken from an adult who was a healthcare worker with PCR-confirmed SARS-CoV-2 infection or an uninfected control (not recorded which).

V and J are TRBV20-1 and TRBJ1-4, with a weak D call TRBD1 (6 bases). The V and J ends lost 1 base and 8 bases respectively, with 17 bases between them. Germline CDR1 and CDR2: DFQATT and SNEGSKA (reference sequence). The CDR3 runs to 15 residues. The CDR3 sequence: CSARAFAGTPEKLFF. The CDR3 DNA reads TGCAGTGCTAGAGCCTTCGCCGGGACACCAGAAAAACTGTTTTTT.

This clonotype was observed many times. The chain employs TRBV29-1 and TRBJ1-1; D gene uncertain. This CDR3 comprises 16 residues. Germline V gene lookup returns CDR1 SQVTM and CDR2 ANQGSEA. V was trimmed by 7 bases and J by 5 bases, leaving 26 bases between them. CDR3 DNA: TGCAGCGCCCGAGACGGGATACCGATAGTGGGGACTGAAGCTTTCTTT. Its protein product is CSARDGIPIVGTEAFF. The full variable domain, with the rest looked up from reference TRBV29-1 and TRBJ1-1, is SAVISQKPSRDICQRGTSLTIQCQVDSQVTMMFWYRQQPGQSLTLIATANQGSEATYESGFVIDKFPISRPNLTFSTLTVSNMSPEDSSIYLCSARDGIPIVGTEAFFGQGTRLTVV.

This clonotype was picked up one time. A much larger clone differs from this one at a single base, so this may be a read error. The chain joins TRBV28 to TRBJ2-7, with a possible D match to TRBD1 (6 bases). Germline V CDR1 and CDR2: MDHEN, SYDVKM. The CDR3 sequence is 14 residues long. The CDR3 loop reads CASSSRDTFYKQYF. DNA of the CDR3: TGTGCCAGCAGCTCACGGGACACCTTCTACAAGCAGTACTTC. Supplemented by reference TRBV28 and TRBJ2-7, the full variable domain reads DVKVTQSSRYLVKRTGEKVFLECVQDMDHENMFWYRQDPGLGLRLIYFSYDVKMKEKGDIPEGYSVSREKKERFSLILESASTNQTSMYLCASSSRDTFYKQYFGPGTRLTVT.

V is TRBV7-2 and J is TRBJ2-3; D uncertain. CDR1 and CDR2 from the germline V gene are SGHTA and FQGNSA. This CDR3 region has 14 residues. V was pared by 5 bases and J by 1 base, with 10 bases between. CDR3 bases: TGTGCCAGCAGCCCCCCCGAGGGCACAGATACGCAGTATTTT. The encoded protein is CASSPPEGTDTQYF.

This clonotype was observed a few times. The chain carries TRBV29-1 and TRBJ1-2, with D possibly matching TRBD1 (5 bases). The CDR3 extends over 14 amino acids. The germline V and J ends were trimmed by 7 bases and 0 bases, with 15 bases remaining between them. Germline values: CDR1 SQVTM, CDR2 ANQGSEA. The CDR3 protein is CSAAKQDTNYGYTF. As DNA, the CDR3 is TGCAGCGCAGCAAAACAGGATACTAACTATGGCTACACCTTC.

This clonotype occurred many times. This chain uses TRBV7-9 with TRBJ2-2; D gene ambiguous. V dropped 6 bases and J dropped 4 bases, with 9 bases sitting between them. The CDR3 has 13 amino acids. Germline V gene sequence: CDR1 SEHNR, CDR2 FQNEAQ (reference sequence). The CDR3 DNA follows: TGTGCCAGCAGGCCGACTGGCACCGGGGAGCTGTTTTTT. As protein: CASRPTGTGELFF.

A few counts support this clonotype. CDR3 nucleotide sequence: TGTGCCAGCAGCTTAGGGGGCTTGGAGACCCAGTACTTC. It translates to CASSLGGLETQYF. The chain carries TRBV7-3 and TRBJ2-5, with D maybe TRBD1 (6 bases). This CDR3 region has 13 residues. V was pared by 2 bases and J by 5 bases, with 9 bases between. Germline V lookup: CDR1 SGHTA, CDR2 FQGTGA.

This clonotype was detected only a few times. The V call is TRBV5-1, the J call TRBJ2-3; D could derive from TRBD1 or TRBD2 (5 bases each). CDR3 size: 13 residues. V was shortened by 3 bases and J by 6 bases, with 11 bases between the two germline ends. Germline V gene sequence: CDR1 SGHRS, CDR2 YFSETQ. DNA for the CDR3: TGCGCCAGCAGCTCCTTGGGGGAGGATACGCAGTATTTT. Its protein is CASSSLGEDTQYF.

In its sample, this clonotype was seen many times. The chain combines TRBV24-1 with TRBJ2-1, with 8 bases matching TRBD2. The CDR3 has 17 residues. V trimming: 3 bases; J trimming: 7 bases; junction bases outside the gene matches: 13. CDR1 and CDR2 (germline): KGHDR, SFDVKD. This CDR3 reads CATSDRGAGVKGNEQFF. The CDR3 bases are TGTGCCACCAGTGATAGGGGAGCGGGAGTCAAGGGGAATGAGCAGTTCTTC.

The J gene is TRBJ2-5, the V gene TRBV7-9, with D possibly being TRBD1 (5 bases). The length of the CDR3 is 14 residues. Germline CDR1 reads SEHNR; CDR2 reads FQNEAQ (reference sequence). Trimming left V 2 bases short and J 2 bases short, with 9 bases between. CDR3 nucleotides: TGTGCCAGCAGCTTACAGGGTACTCAAGAGACCCAGTACTTC. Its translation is CASSLQGTQETQYF.

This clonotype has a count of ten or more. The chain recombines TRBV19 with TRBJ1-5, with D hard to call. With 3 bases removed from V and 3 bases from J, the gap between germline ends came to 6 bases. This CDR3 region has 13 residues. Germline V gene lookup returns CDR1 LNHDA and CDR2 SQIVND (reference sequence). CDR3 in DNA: TGTGCCAGTAGTATTTCCACCAATCAGCCCCAGCATTTT. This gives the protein CASSISTNQPQHF.

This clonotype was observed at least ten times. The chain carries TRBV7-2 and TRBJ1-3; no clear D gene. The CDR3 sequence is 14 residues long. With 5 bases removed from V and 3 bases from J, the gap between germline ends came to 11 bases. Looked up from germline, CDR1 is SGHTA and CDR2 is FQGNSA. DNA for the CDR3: TGTGCCAGCAGCGGTTACAGTATTGGAAACACCATATATTTT. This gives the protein CASSGYSIGNTIYF. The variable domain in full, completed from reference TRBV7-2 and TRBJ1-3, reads GAGVSQSPSNKVTEKGKDVELRCDPISGHTALYWYRQSLGQGLEFLIYFQGNSAPDKSGLPSDRFSAERTGGSVSTLTIQRTQQEDSAVYLCASSGYSIGNTIYFGEGSWLTVV.

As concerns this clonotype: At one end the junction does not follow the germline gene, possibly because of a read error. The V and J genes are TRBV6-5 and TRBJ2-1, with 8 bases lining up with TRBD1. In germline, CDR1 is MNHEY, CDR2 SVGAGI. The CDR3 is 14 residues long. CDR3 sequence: CASTRTGRDNDQFF. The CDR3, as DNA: TGTGCCAGCACCCGGACAGGGAGAGACAATGACCAGTTCTTC.

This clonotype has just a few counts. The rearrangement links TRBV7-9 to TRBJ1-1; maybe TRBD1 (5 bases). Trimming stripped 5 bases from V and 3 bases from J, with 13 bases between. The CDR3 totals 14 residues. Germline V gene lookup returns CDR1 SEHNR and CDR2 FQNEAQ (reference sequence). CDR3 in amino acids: CASSPHRGYTEAFF. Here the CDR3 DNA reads TGTGCCAGCAGCCCCCACCGGGGGTACACTGAAGCTTTCTTT. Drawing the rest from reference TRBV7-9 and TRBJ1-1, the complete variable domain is DTGVSQNPRHKITKRGQNVTFRCDPISEHNRLYWYRQTLGQGPEFLTYFQNEAQLEKSRLLSDRFSAERPKGSFSTLEIQRTEQGDSAMYLCASSPHRGYTEAFFGQGTRLTVV.

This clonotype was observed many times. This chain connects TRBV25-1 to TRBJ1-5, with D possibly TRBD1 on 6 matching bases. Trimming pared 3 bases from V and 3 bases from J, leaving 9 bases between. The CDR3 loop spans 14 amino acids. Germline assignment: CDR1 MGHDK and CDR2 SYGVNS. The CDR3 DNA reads TGTGCCAGCAGTGATCCAGGGGCCAATCAGCCCCAGCATTTT. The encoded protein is CASSDPGANQPQHF.

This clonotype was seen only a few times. The CDR3 bases are TGCGCCAGCAGCTTGGAAGGGGCTAGCGGGAATAGCGTTCGGGCAGATACGCAGTATTTT. Translation: CASSLEGASGNSVRADTQYF. The chain recombines TRBV5-1 with TRBJ2-3, with 9 bases aligning to TRBD2. V shed 0 bases and J 4 bases; nucleotides not matched to a gene: 18. The CDR3 runs 20 residues. Looked up from germline, CDR1 is SGHRS and CDR2 is YFSETQ.

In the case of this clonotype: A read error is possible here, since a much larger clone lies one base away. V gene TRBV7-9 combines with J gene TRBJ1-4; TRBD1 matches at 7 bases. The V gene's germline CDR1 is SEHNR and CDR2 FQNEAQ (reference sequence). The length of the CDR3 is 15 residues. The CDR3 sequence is CASSATRTGGEKLIF. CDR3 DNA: TGTGCCAGCAGCGCTACCAGGACAGGAGGTGAAAAACTGATTTTT.

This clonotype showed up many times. CDR3 amino acids: CASSQDSPHGYTF. The CDR3 DNA sequence: TGTGCCAGCAGCCAGGACAGCCCCCATGGCTACACCTTC. The chain carries TRBV7-2 and TRBJ1-2; D may be TRBD1 (6 bases). The CDR3 contains 13 residues. The ends were cut back, 5 bases at V and 6 bases at J, with 13 bases in the middle. Germline CDR1 and CDR2: SGHTA and FQGNSA. Based on the CDR3 plus reference TRBV7-2 and TRBJ1-2, the full variable domain is GAGVSQSPSNKVTEKGKDVELRCDPISGHTALYWYRQSLGQGLEFLIYFQGNSAPDKSGLPSDRFSAERTGGSVSTLTIQRTQQEDSAVYLCASSQDSPHGYTFGSGTRLTVV.

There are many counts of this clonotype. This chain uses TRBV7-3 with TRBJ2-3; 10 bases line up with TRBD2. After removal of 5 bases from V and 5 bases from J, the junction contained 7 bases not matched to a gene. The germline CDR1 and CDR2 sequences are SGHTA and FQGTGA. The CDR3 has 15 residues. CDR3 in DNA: TGTGCCAGCAGCCAAAGCGGGGGGGCAATAGATACGCAGTATTTT. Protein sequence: CASSQSGGAIDTQYF.

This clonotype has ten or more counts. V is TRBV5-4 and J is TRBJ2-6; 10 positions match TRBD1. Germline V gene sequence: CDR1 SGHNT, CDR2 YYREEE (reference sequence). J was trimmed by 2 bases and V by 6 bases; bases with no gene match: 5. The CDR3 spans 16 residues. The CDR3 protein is CASTPGQGAGANVLTF. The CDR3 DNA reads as TGTGCCAGCACTCCCGGACAGGGGGCTGGGGCCAACGTCCTGACTTTC. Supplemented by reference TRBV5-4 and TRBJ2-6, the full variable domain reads ETGVTQSPTHLIKTRGQQVTLRCSSQSGHNTVSWYQQALGQGPQFIFQYYREEENGRGNFPPRFSGLQFPNYSSELNVNALELDDSALYLCASTPGQGAGANVLTFGAGSRLTVL.

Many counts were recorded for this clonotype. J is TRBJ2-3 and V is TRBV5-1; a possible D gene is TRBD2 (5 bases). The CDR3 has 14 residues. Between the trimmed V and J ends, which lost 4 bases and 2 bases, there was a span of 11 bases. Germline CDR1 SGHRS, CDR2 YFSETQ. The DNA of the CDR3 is TGCGCCAGCAGCATAGACTACCCCACAGATACGCAGTATTTT. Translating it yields CASSIDYPTDTQYF.

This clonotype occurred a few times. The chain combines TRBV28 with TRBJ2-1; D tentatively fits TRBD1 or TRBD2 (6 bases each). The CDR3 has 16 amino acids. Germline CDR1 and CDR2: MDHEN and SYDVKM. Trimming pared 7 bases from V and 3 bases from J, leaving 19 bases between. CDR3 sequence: CASTIRRGTYYNEQFF. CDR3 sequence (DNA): TGTGCCAGCACCATTAGGAGGGGGACCTACTACAATGAGCAGTTCTTC.